The present T cell receptor (beta chain) was sequenced within a study of T cells after yellow fever vaccination. Study information: Fractions of limited cellularity were prepared by means of SMART-Seq v4 Ultra Low Input.

A note on this clonotype: What it binds is not known.

General study findings and limits: Re-detected after boosting: most primary clones, around 96% of CD4 and 80% to 90% of CD8.

V lost 4 bases and J lost 6; bases outside the gene matches: 7. In germline, CDR1 is SGHRS, CDR2 YFSETQ. The CDR3 consists of 16 residues. A 5'RACE template-switching step, the method used to make TCR cDNA, added a universal primer site and UMIs. One entry per CDR3 protein results from TCRdb running MiXCR on the 5' RACE reads. Among some 560,000 distinct CDR3 sequences listed, less than 20% were seen once. The rearrangement joins TRBV5-1 to TRBJ2-1; 13 positions match TRBD2. The sequencing here drew on PBMCs, taken 15 days after the yellow fever booster vaccination. The source is a man aged 30 to 39 who received the YFV17D yellow fever vaccine. Here the CDR3 DNA reads TGCGCCAGCAGCCGGGGGACTAGCGGGGCGATCAATGAGCAGTTCTTC. It translates to CASSRGTSGAINEQFF.